This T cell receptor beta chain was found in a study of T cells in Graves' hyperthyroidism and ophthalmopathy. This clonotype was counted a few times. RNA transcripts provided the source from which TCR beta CDR3 regions were amplified. HTBI primers were the set used in a first-round RT-PCR of the TCR CDR3. One entry per CDR3 protein results from TCRdb running MiXCR on the multiplex PCR reads. The sample holds some 690,000 distinct CDR3 sequences, around 15% seen once. This CDR3 contains 12 residues. Trimming cost V 4 bases and J 2 bases, with 6 bases left between them. Germline lookup yields CDR1 SQVTM and CDR2 ANQGSEA.

The sequenced sample consisted of blood. The chain links TRBV29-1 to TRBJ2-4, with D unclear. This TCR was sampled from a man aged 45-65 years with Graves' hyperthyroidism. CDR3 protein: CSVGSPKNIQYF. DNA of the CDR3: TGCAGCGTTGGGTCTCCCAAAAACATTCAGTACTTC.